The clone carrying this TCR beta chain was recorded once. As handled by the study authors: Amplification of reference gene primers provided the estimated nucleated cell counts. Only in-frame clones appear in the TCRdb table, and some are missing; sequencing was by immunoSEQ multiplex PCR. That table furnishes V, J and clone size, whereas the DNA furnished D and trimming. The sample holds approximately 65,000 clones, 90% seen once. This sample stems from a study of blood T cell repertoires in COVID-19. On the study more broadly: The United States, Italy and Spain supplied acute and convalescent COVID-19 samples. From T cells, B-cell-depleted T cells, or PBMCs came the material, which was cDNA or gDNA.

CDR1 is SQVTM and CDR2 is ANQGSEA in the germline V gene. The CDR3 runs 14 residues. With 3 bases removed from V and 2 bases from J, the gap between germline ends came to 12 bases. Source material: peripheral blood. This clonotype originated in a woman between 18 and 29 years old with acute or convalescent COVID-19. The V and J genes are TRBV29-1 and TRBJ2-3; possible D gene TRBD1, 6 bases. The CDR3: CSVERQETTDTQYF. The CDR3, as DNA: TGCAGCGTTGAGAGACAGGAGACCACAGATACGCAGTATTTT.